Listed below are T cell receptor beta chains from one sample, sequenced in a study of PD-L1 blockade in urothelial cancer. Using immunoSEQ multiplex PCR, the repertoire was profiled, and TCRdb retains in-frame clones only, with some absent. The sample includes 25,000 to 30,000 clones, approximately 79% of them seen just once. Material: PBMCs, obtained around atezolizumab (anti-PD-L1) treatment. Receptors originate from a man between 45 and 60 years old with urothelial cancer. Each CDR3 is given with its conserved first and last residue. D genes are given only for firm matches. Where a row states a size, it is once, few, many or the class of an expanded clone; other rows omit it.

>NA|TRBD2|TRBV28|TRBJ2-1
CASSSYLAGGYDEQFF
TGTGCCAGCAGTTCCTACCTAGCGGGGGGTTATGATGAGCAGTTCTTC
>NA|NA|TRBV11-3|TRBJ2-1
CASSSPPSPEQFF
TGTGCCAGCAGCTCCCCACCTAGCCCCGAGCAGTTCTTC
>NA|TRBD1|TRBV10-2|TRBJ1-4
CASRGGGQGAKLFF
TGCGCCAGCAGAGGGGGCGGACAGGGGGCAAAACTGTTTTTT
>NA|TRBD2|TRBV5-1|TRBJ2-1
CASSLGTSGGVVQFF
TGCGCCAGCAGCCTAGGGACTAGCGGGGGGGTGGTGCAGTTCTTC
>NA|TRBD2|TRBV5-1|TRBJ2-1
CASSRGASGSNEQFF
TGCGCCAGCAGCCGGGGGGCTAGCGGGAGTAATGAGCAGTTCTTC
>NA|TRBD2|TRBV5-4|TRBJ2-1
CATLAGGPSYNEQFF
TGTGCCACCCTAGCGGGGGGCCCCTCCTACAATGAGCAGTTCTTC
>NA|NA|TRBV5-1|TRBJ2-2
CASSLLTHRDTGELFF
TGCGCCAGCAGCTTGCTGACACACAGGGACACCGGGGAGCTGTTTTTT
>once|TRBD2|TRBV7-3|TRBJ2-3
CASSSWTSGTDTQYF
TGTGCCAGCAGCTCCTGGACTAGCGGCACAGATACGCAGTATTTT
>NA|TRBD1|TRBV5-1|TRBJ1-6
CASSLDGTGSNSPLHF
TGCGCCAGCAGCTTGGATGGGACAGGGTCGAATTCACCCCTCCACTTT
>NA|TRBD1|TRBV19|TRBJ1-5
CASSIRDRGPKPQHF
TGTGCCAGTAGTATCCGGGACAGGGGGCCGAAGCCCCAGCATTTT
>once|TRBD1|TRBV6-1|TRBJ1-2
CASSPGQKYYGYTF
TGTGCCAGCAGTCCGGGACAGAAATACTATGGCTACACCTTC
>once|NA|TRBV7-6|TRBJ2-7
CASSLEDYSSYEQYF
TGTGCCAGCAGCTTAGAAGACTATAGCTCCTACGAGCAGTACTTC
>NA|NA|TRBV14|TRBJ2-5
CASSQDRGYQETQYF
TGTGCCAGCAGCCAAGACAGGGGCTACCAAGAGACCCAGTACTTC
>NA|TRBD1|TRBV5-4|TRBJ2-2
CASSGFGQVNTGELFF
TGTGCCAGCAGCGGCTTCGGACAGGTCAACACCGGGGAGCTGTTTTTT
>medium-sized|TRBD1|TRBV5-6|TRBJ1-4
CASSPDRGWREKLFF
TGTGCCAGCAGCCCGGACAGGGGATGGAGGGAAAAACTGTTTTTT
>NA|NA|TRBV6-1|TRBJ1-2
CASSEALPGGYTF
TGTGCCAGCAGTGAAGCGCTTCCAGGTGGCTACACCTTC
>once|NA|TRBV6-1|TRBJ2-1
CASSEGVRGEQFF
TGTGCCAGCAGTGAAGGGGTCCGGGGAGAGCAGTTCTTC
>NA|TRBD1|TRBV12-5|TRBJ2-1
CASGLVLGQGLGEQFF
TGTGCTAGTGGTTTGGTACTGGGACAGGGCTTGGGTGAGCAGTTCTTC
>NA|TRBD2|TRBV7-9|TRBJ2-7
CASSFSGGNYEQYF
TGTGCCAGCAGCTTTAGCGGGGGAAACTACGAGCAGTACTTC
>NA|NA|TRBV7-2|TRBJ1-2
CASSSSTGQRYYGYTF
TGTGCCAGCAGCTCGTCGACAGGCCAGCGGTACTATGGCTACACCTTC
>NA|TRBD2|TRBV6-4|TRBJ2-3
CASSDSSGGADTQYF
TGTGCCAGCAGTGACTCTAGCGGGGGGGCAGATACGCAGTATTTT
>NA|TRBD2|TRBV18|TRBJ2-1
CASSLAASGGNNEQFF
TGTGCCAGCTCACTAGCGGCTAGCGGGGGGAACAATGAGCAGTTCTTC
>NA|TRBD2|TRBV7-2|TRBJ2-3
CASSLGRGRNTDTQYF
TGTGCCAGCAGCTTAGGGCGGGGGAGAAACACAGATACGCAGTATTTT
>NA|TRBD1|TRBV18|TRBJ2-2
CASSPPYGQGIGELFF
TGTGCCAGCTCACCACCCTATGGACAGGGGATCGGGGAGCTGTTTTTT
>NA|NA|TRBV6-6|TRBJ1-5
CASSRDMGPQHF
TGTGCCAGCTCAAGAGACATGGGGCCCCAGCATTTT
>few|NA|TRBV9|TRBJ2-1
CASSAGQSSYNEQFF
TGTGCCAGCAGCGCAGGACAGAGCTCCTACAATGAGCAGTTCTTC
>NA|NA|TRBV30|TRBJ2-7
CAWRPGLPSNEQCF
TGTGCCTGGAGGCCGGGACTTCCTTCCAACGAGCAGTGCTTC
>NA|NA|TRBV27|TRBJ1-5
CASSPRHSNQPQHF
TGTGCCAGCAGTCCCCGACATAGCAATCAGCCCCAGCATTTT
>NA|NA|TRBV19|TRBJ1-5
CASSIRGNQPQHF
TGTGCCAGTAGTATTCGGGGGAATCAGCCCCAGCATTTT
>once|NA|TRBV27|TRBJ2-3
CASTGSTDTQYF
TGTGCCAGCACAGGAAGCACAGATACGCAGTATTTT
>NA|NA|TRBV7-2|TRBJ1-1
CASSSGQGTEAFF
TGTGCCAGCAGCTCAGGGCAGGGCACTGAAGCTTTCTTT
>NA|TRBD1|TRBV5-6|TRBJ2-7
CASSSGTGGMYEQYF
TGTGCCAGCAGCTCCGGGACAGGGGGCATGTACGAGCAGTACTTC
>NA|NA|TRBV2|TRBJ1-2
CASSEGAYYGYTF
TGTGCCAGCAGTGAAGGGGCCTACTATGGCTACACCTTC